Following are 3 T cell receptor beta chains from one sample sequenced in a study of T cell repertoires in cytomegalovirus infection. Each CDR3 protein is one row after TCRdb ran MiXCR on the reads. This table has about 740,000 distinct CDR3 sequences, about a third appearing once. The sample consisted of PBMCs. The receptors were sampled from a human donor in good health (CMV status not recorded). Some clones in this sample may be carry-over from other donors' samples.

The chain carries TRBV29-1 and TRBJ1-2; D gene unclear. Germline V lookup: CDR1 SQVTM, CDR2 ANQGSEA. The CDR3 sequence is 13 residues long. V lost 5 bases and J lost 4, with 14 bases in between. In nucleotides, the CDR3 is TGCAGCGTTAAAGCCCCCTTAGGCTATGGCTACACCTTC. This codes for CSVKAPLGYGYTF.

On this clonotype itself: Germline and junction disagree at one end, which may indicate a read error. J is TRBJ1-3 and V is TRBV7-6; 7 positions match TRBD1. This CDR3 comprises 17 residues. In germline, CDR1 is SGHVS, CDR2 FNYEAQ. For the CDR3, the DNA is TGTTCCAGCAGCTTAGACCGGCCAGGGGGGTCTGGAAACACCATATATTTT. As protein: CSSSLDRPGGSGNTIYF.

This chain links TRBV29-1 with TRBJ2-3; tentatively, D is TRBD2 (6 bases). Looked up from germline, CDR1 is SQVTM and CDR2 is ANQGSEA. Trimming took off 4 bases at V and 6 bases at J, with 17 bases between the two ends. CDR3 size: 14 residues. CDR3 sequence (DNA): TGCAGCGTTGGGGTTGGGACTTTGGGTGATACGCAGTATTTT. Amino acid sequence: CSVGVGTLGDTQYF.